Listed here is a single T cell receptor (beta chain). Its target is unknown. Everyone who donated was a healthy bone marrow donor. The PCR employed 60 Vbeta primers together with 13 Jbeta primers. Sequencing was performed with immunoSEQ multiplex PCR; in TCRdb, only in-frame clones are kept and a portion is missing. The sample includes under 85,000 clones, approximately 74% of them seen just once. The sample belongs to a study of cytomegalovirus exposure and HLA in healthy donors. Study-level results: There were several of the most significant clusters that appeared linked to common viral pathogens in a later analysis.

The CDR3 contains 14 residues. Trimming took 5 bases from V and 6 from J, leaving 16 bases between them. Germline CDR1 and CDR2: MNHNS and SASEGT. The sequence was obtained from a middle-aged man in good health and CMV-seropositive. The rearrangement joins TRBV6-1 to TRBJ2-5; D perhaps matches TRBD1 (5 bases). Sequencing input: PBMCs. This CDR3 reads CASSSVRPGQTQYF. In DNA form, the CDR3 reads TGTGCCAGCAGTTCCGTCAGACCAGGGCAGACCCAGTACTTC.